Presented here are 18 T cell receptor beta chains from one specimen sequenced in a study of T cells in tuberculosis. Clones were sequenced by immunoSEQ multiplex PCR, and TCRdb holds only the in-frame ones, with some missing. This sample has roughly 40,000 clones, with 95% found just once. Sequenced material: PBMCs. Receptors were obtained from a donor aged 10 to 29 with latent tuberculosis or without tuberculosis infection.

V gene TRBV19 combines with J gene TRBJ2-5; 7 nucleotides agree with TRBD1. Germline CDR1 LNHDA, CDR2 SQIVND (reference sequence). The length of the CDR3 is 14 residues. V was pared by 5 bases and J by 4 bases, with 7 bases of the junction left unmatched. The CDR3 protein is CASSQGQIGETQYF. In DNA, the CDR3 is TGTGCCAGTAGTCAGGGACAGATTGGAGAGACCCAGTACTTC.

The rearrangement joins TRBV4-3 to TRBJ2-7; 10 bases agree with TRBD1. The ends lost 5 bases at V and 6 bases at J; junction bases unmatched: 10. From germline, CDR1 is LGHNA and CDR2 YSLEER. This CDR3 region has 15 residues. CDR3 sequence: CASSTRDRGLSEQYF. The CDR3 bases are TGCGCCAGCAGCACTCGGGACAGGGGACTCTCCGAGCAGTACTTC.

J is TRBJ2-3 and V is TRBV18; a possible D gene is TRBD2 (7 bases). Trimming removed 3 bases at V and 1 base at J, with 17 bases between. The CDR3 is made up of 17 amino acids. The germline CDR1 and CDR2 sequences are KGHSH and LQKENI. CDR3 in amino acids: CASSPEGGAHGTDTQYF. The CDR3 coding sequence is TGTGCCAGCTCACCCGAGGGGGGGGCTCACGGCACAGATACGCAGTATTTT.

The gene calls are TRBV6-1 and TRBJ1-4, with TRBD1 as a possible D gene (5 bases). V was pared by 5 bases and J by 4 bases, with 11 bases between. The CDR3 is made up of 14 amino acids. Germline assignment: CDR1 MNHNS and CDR2 SASEGT. CDR3 amino acids: CASSPGTGNEKLFF. CDR3 sequence (DNA): TGTGCCAGCAGTCCCGGGACTGGTAATGAAAAACTGTTTTTT.

This clone was counted a single time. This sequence joins TRBV25-1 and TRBJ2-1; no definite D call. V dropped 4 bases and J dropped 4 bases, with 8 bases sitting between them. The germline V gene has CDR1 MGHDK and CDR2 SYGVNS. The CDR3 covers 13 residues. The CDR3 spells CASSGVSYNEQFF. The CDR3 nucleotides read TGTGCCAGCAGTGGCGTAAGTTACAATGAGCAGTTCTTC.

This sequence joins TRBV29-1 and TRBJ1-6; tentatively, D is TRBD1 (5 bases). This CDR3 is built from 15 residues. The germline CDR1 and CDR2 sequences are SQVTM and ANQGSEA. The ends were cut back, 6 bases at V and 3 bases at J, with 15 bases in the middle. In DNA form, the CDR3 reads TGCAGCGTACTTGCAGGGCCTTACTATAATTCACCCCTCCACTTT. Translation: CSVLAGPYYNSPLHF.

The chain uses TRBV2 and TRBJ1-4; D is perhaps TRBD1 (5 bases). V lost 4 bases and J lost 0, with 9 bases in between. The CDR3 is made up of 15 amino acids. The germline V gene has CDR1 SNHLY and CDR2 FYNNEI. The CDR3 DNA is TGTGCCAGCAGTGTGGCGACAGCAACTAATGAAAAACTGTTTTTT. Translated, it gives CASSVATATNEKLFF.

The genes are TRBV23-1 and TRBJ1-6, with D possibly being TRBD1 (6 bases). TRBV23-1 is given ORF status, its function remaining uncertain. Deletions cut 0 bases from V and 0 bases from J, with 9 bases between. The CDR3 has 17 amino acids. The CDR3 coding sequence is TGCGCCAGCAGTCAATCTCAAGGGGGCTCCTATAATTCACCCCTCCACTTT. Residues: CASSQSQGGSYNSPLHF.

The genes are TRBV4-1 and TRBJ1-2, with D possibly matching TRBD1 (5 bases). This CDR3 has 16 residues. V was cut by 3 bases and J by 2 bases, with 16 bases left in between. From germline, CDR1 is MGHRA and CDR2 YSYEKL. The CDR3 protein is CASSHRQGERNYGYTF. The CDR3 DNA follows: TGCGCCAGCAGCCATCGGCAGGGCGAACGAAACTATGGCTACACCTTC.

The chain links TRBV7-2 to TRBJ1-1, with unresolved D. Germline lookup yields CDR1 SGHTA and CDR2 FQGNSA. V shed 2 bases and J shed 0 bases, with 7 bases lying between them. The CDR3 loop spans 14 amino acids. DNA of the CDR3: TGTGCCAGCAGCTTACAGAGGCTGAACACTGAAGCTTTCTTT. Its translation: CASSLQRLNTEAFF.

V usage is TRBV5-1 and J usage is TRBJ2-5, with a tentative D call TRBD2 (7 bases). This CDR3 contains 13 residues. V was clipped by 5 bases and J by 4 bases, with 12 bases between them. CDR1 SGHRS and CDR2 YFSETQ come from the germline V gene. The CDR3, as DNA: TGCGCCAGCAGAGACGGGGGGCTAGAGACCCAGTACTTC. Translated: CASRDGGLETQYF.

The CDR3 spells CASATGTVTWQYF. The DNA of the CDR3 is TGTGCCAGCGCCACCGGGACAGTTACCTGGCAGTACTTC. The chain is built from TRBV27 and TRBJ2-7; 7 nucleotides line up with TRBD1. Per the germline V gene, CDR1 is MNHEY and CDR2 is SMNVEV (reference sequence). This CDR3 has 13 amino acids. V dropped 8 bases and J dropped 9; count of bases not matched to a gene: 13.

This clone showed up just once. This chain joins TRBV2 and TRBJ1-2; perhaps TRBD1 as D (5 bases). Germline V gene lookup returns CDR1 SNHLY and CDR2 FYNNEI. This CDR3 spans 16 amino acids. V was cut by 8 bases and J by 2 bases, with 21 bases left in between. The CDR3 nucleotides are TGTGCCAGCGTAGACATCTACGACAGTCTAAACTATGGCTACACCTTC. It encodes CASVDIYDSLNYGYTF.

The chain recombines TRBV19 with TRBJ2-5; D is unclear. The CDR3 totals 13 residues. V lost 3 bases, J lost 2 bases, and 7 bases lay in between. Germline values: CDR1 LNHDA, CDR2 SQIVND (reference sequence). The DNA for the CDR3 is TGTGCCAGTAGTATGAACGGTCAAGAGACCCAGTACTTC. It is translated as CASSMNGQETQYF.

The V and J genes are TRBV2 and TRBJ1-1; 8 positions agree with TRBD1. This CDR3 has 17 residues. The V and J ends lost 6 bases and 3 bases, in that order; junction bases with no gene match: 15. Germline values: CDR1 SNHLY, CDR2 FYNNEI. The CDR3, as DNA: TGTGCCAGCAGGACCTCCGTCGTATGGACAGGGTACACTGAAGCTTTCTTT. As protein: CASRTSVVWTGYTEAFF.

The rearrangement joins TRBV15 to TRBJ1-2, with 11 bases matching TRBD1. Germline assignment: CDR1 LNHNV and CDR2 YYDKDF (reference sequence). The junction had 5 bases not matched to a gene; V was cut back by 3 bases and J by 5 bases. This CDR3 region has 15 residues. CDR3 sequence: CATSRERDRGYGYTF. CDR3 DNA: TGTGCCACCAGCAGGGAAAGGGACAGGGGGTATGGCTACACCTTC.

The chain has TRBV7-9 and TRBJ2-2; no clear D. Germline CDR1 SEHNR, CDR2 FQNEAQ (reference sequence). This CDR3 has 14 residues. Trimming stripped 3 bases from V and 0 bases from J, with 5 bases between. The CDR3 here is CASSFSTNTGELFF. In DNA, the CDR3 is TGTGCCAGCAGCTTTAGCACGAACACCGGGGAGCTGTTTTTT.

The chain combines TRBV6-1 with TRBJ2-1, with 9 bases matching TRBD2. V lost 1 base and J lost 4; bases outside the gene matches: 2. Germline V gives CDR1 MNHNS, CDR2 SASEGT. The CDR3 is made up of 15 amino acids. DNA for the CDR3: TGTGCCAGCAGTGAAGTCCTAGCGGGGTACAATGAGCAGTTCTTC. Translated: CASSEVLAGYNEQFF.